This TCR beta chain was retrieved from a study of T cell changes during pregnancy in multiple sclerosis. J gave up 6 bases and V 0 bases, and 3 bases lay outside the gene matches. CDR3 size: 15 residues. Germline lookup yields CDR1 MRHNA and CDR2 SNTAGT. Profiled with immunoSEQ multiplex PCR; TCRdb holds only in-frame clones, not every one. The data contain 57,000 or so clones, around 90% of them singletons. This clone is a singleton in its sample. V usage is TRBV6-4 and J usage is TRBJ2-1; 9 bases match TRBD2. This TCR derives from a female donor with multiple sclerosis, enrolled in a pregnancy study. The sample in question was peripheral blood, obtained in the first trimester of pregnancy. The CDR3 DNA follows: TGTGCCAGCAGTGACTCGGCGGGAGGGCCCAATGAGCAGTTCTTC. It yields the protein CASSDSAGGPNEQFF.